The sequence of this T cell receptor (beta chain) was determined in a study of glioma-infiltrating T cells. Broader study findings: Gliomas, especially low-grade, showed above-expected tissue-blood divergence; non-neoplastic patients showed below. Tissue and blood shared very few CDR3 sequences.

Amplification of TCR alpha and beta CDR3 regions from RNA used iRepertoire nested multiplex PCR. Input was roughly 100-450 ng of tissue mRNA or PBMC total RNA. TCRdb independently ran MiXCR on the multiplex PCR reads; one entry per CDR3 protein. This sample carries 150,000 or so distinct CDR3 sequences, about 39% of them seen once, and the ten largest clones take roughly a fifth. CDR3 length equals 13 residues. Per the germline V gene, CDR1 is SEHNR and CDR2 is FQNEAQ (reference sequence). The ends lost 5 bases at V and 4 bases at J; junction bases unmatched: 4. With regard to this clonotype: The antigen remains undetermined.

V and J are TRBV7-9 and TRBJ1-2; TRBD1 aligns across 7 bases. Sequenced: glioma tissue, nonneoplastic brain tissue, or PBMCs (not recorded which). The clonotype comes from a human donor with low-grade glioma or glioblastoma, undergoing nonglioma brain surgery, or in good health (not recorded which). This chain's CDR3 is CASSRDSSYGYTF. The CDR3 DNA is TGTGCCAGCAGCCGGGACAGCAGCTATGGCTACACCTTC.